This T cell receptor (beta chain) was sequenced in a study of blood T cell repertoires in COVID-19. This clone has more than one count but fewer than ten. Here immunoSEQ multiplex PCR was the method, and the copy in TCRdb shows in-frame clones only, minus some. Among some 200,000 clones listed, almost 90% were seen once. The CDR3 has 15 residues. Germline CDR1 reads GTSNPN; CDR2 reads SVGIG (reference sequence). The V segment lost 5 bases and the J segment 6 bases; nucleotides outside the gene matches: 15. The chain couples TRBV30 to TRBJ2-7; 8 bases align to TRBD2. Sequences were obtained from peripheral blood. This receptor was identified in a man aged 18 to 30 with active or convalescent COVID-19. The CDR3 DNA reads TGTGCCTGGGGGGGCCGGAGCGGGAGAAGGTTCGAGCAGTACTTC. It is translated as CAWGGRSGRRFEQYF. Full variable domain (outside the CDR3, taken from reference TRBV30 and TRBJ2-7): SQTIHQWPATLVQPVGSPLSLECTVEGTSNPNLYWYRQAAGRGLQLLFYSVGIGQISSEVPQNLSASRPQDRQFILSSKKLLLSDSGFYLCAWGGRSGRRFEQYFGPGTRLTVT.